The 22 T cell receptor beta chains below come from one sample, sequenced in a study of shared clonotypes between healthy human individuals. Clones were sequenced by immunoSEQ multiplex PCR, and TCRdb holds only the in-frame ones, with some missing. The sample carries 1 million to 1.3 million clones, about four fifths recorded once. Sample: memory CD4+ T cells from PBMCs. Noted subset: CD45RA-negative fraction. These receptors originate from a man younger than 35 in good health. Some clones in this sample may be carry-over from other donors' samples.

This clone came up a few times. J is TRBJ1-5 and V is TRBV19, with D possibly being TRBD1 (5 bases). The CDR3 consists of 15 residues. CDR1 and CDR2 (germline): LNHDA, SQIVND (reference sequence). Trimming removed 8 bases from V and 5 bases from J, with 19 bases in between. CDR3: CASGLARGTHQPQHF. The CDR3 DNA reads as TGTGCCAGTGGACTGGCGAGGGGCACCCATCAGCCCCAGCATTTT.

The genes are TRBV5-4 and TRBJ2-7; 7 bases match TRBD2. V was pared by 0 bases and J by 3 bases, with 6 bases of the junction left unmatched. This CDR3 comprises 15 residues. CDR1 is SGHNT, CDR2 YYREEE, per germline (reference sequence). CDR3 amino acids: CASSLVLALNYEQYF. CDR3 in DNA: TGTGCCAGCAGCTTGGTACTAGCGCTTAACTACGAGCAGTACTTC.

The chain recombines TRBV28 with TRBJ1-1, with 12 bases that match TRBD1. The germline CDR1 and CDR2 sequences are MDHEN and SYDVKM. The V and J ends lost 6 bases and 5 bases, in that order; junction bases with no gene match: 10. The CDR3 consists of 16 residues. The CDR3 region has the DNA TGTGCCAGCAGCAGGGGGACAGGGGGCTTCGGGACTGAAGCTTTCTTT. Protein: CASSRGTGGFGTEAFF.

There are a few counts of this clone. The chain carries TRBV5-1 and TRBJ2-5; maybe TRBD2 (5 bases). V was shortened by 0 bases and J by 2 bases, with 11 bases between the two germline ends. The CDR3 has 15 amino acids. Germline V gene data show CDR1 as SGHRS and CDR2 as YFSETQ. As DNA, the CDR3 is TGCGCCAGCAGCTTGGCTTCAGGAGGACAAGAGACCCAGTACTTC. Its protein product is CASSLASGGQETQYF.

Only a few counts were recorded for this clone. The rearrangement links TRBV18 to TRBJ1-1; 7 positions match TRBD1. Germline V gives CDR1 KGHSH, CDR2 LQKENI. Losses at the gene ends were 9 bases for V and 0 bases for J; bases not matched to a gene: 7. There are 14 residues in the CDR3. This CDR3 reads CASFGDSVNTEAFF. CDR3 nucleotide sequence: TGTGCCAGTTTCGGGGACAGTGTGAACACTGAAGCTTTCTTT.

V gene TRBV10-3 combines with J gene TRBJ1-5; 9 bases are a match to TRBD1. Trimming took 6 bases from V and 1 from J; bases not matched to a gene: 7. CDR3 length: 16 amino acids. The germline gives CDR1 ENHRY, CDR2 SYGVKD. CDR3 protein: CAISSQGARSNQPQHF. DNA of the CDR3: TGTGCCATCAGCTCACAGGGGGCTCGGAGCAATCAGCCCCAGCATTTT.

This clone was counted a single time. V usage is TRBV4-1 and J usage is TRBJ2-7; D tentatively reads TRBD1 or TRBD2 (7 bases each). V gave up 0 bases and J gave up 5 bases, with 17 bases separating them. The CDR3 is made up of 16 amino acids. CDR1 is MGHRA, CDR2 YSYEKL, per germline. CDR3 sequence (DNA): TGCGCCAGCAGCCAAGATCGGGGGGCAGGGGGAGACGAGCAGTACTTC. Protein: CASSQDRGAGGDEQYF.

As to this clone: Other DNA sequences in the sample encode the same CDR3. The rearrangement links TRBV5-1 to TRBJ2-7, with D tentatively TRBD2 (6 bases). V gave up 1 base and J gave up 3 bases, with 8 bases separating them. CDR3 length: 13 residues. Germline V lookup: CDR1 SGHRS, CDR2 YFSETQ. The CDR3 bases are TGCGCCAGCAGCTTGATCGGGGGCTACGAGCAGTACTTC. The encoded protein is CASSLIGGYEQYF.

This clone appeared a few times. The chain has TRBV19 and TRBJ1-3, with no clear D. The CDR3 length is 13 residues. Germline V gene lookup returns CDR1 LNHDA and CDR2 SQIVND (reference sequence). Between the trimmed V and J ends, which lost 5 bases and 8 bases, there was a span of 13 bases. CDR3 region: CASSPPGLHTIYF. The CDR3 nucleotides read TGTGCCAGTAGTCCCCCAGGCCTCCACACCATATATTTT. Full variable domain (remainder filled in from reference TRBV19 and TRBJ1-3): DGGITQSPKYLFRKEGQNVTLSCEQNLNHDAMYWYRQDPGQGLRLIYYSQIVNDFQKGDIAEGYSVSREKKESFPLTVTSAQKNPTAFYLCASSPPGLHTIYFGEGSWLTVV.

This clone was seen just once. The chain has TRBV10-3 and TRBJ2-7; D is possibly TRBD1 (8 bases). The V gene's germline CDR1 is ENHRY and CDR2 SYGVKD. The CDR3 length is 13 residues. The ends were cut back, 11 bases at V and 4 bases at J, with 18 bases in the middle. Written as DNA, the CDR3 is TGTGCCTCAGGTACAGGGGGGGAATACGAGCAGTACTTC. Protein: CASGTGGEYEQYF.

The chain is built from TRBV4-1 and TRBJ2-4; D uncertain. CDR1 and CDR2 (germline): MGHRA, YSYEKL. Trimming removed 2 bases at V and 0 bases at J, with 8 bases between. The CDR3 extends over 15 amino acids. CDR3 sequence (DNA): TGCGCCAGCAGCCAATTAAATAGAGCCAAAAACATTCAGTACTTC. It is translated as CASSQLNRAKNIQYF.

This clone was recorded a few times. The chain combines TRBV4-3 with TRBJ1-5, with a tentative D call TRBD1 (5 bases). The CDR3 covers 14 residues. The V gene's germline CDR1 is LGHNA and CDR2 YSLEER. The V end was cut by 3 bases, the J end by 4 bases, with 10 bases between. The CDR3 spells CASSHYSGNQPQHF. DNA of the CDR3: TGCGCCAGCAGCCATTATTCAGGGAATCAGCCCCAGCATTTT.

V usage is TRBV30 and J usage is TRBJ1-1; D is unresolved. In germline, CDR1 is GTSNPN, CDR2 SVGIG (reference sequence). V dropped 2 bases and J dropped 14 bases, with 15 bases sitting between them. There are 11 residues in the CDR3. The CDR3 loop reads CAWSRAVGEFF. The CDR3 DNA sequence: TGTGCCTGGAGTAGGGCAGTGGGTGAGTTCTTT.

The rearrangement uses TRBV7-9 and TRBJ2-7; 10 bases line up with TRBD1. Germline CDR1 and CDR2: SEHNR and FQNEAQ (reference sequence). The CDR3 runs 15 residues. V gave up 5 bases and J gave up 5 bases; unmatched junction bases: 9. In DNA, the CDR3 is TGTGCCAGCAGCCCCCGACAGGGGGCGATCGACGAGCAGTACTTC. Translating gives CASSPRQGAIDEQYF.

For the CDR3, the DNA is TGCGCCAGCAGCCATTCTCGGGCAGGAGAAGATACGCAGTATTTT. Its translation is CASSHSRAGEDTQYF. The J gene is TRBJ2-3, the V gene TRBV4-3; no definite D call. V was cut by 3 bases and J by 5 bases, with 15 bases left in between. This CDR3 comprises 15 residues. The V gene's germline CDR1 is LGHNA and CDR2 YSLEER.

The CDR3 region has the DNA TGTGCCACCAGAAACCCTACTAGCACAGATACGCAGTATTTT. Translating it yields CATRNPTSTDTQYF. The chain couples TRBV15 to TRBJ2-3; D unclear. CDR3 length: 14 amino acids. Germline V lookup: CDR1 LNHNV, CDR2 YYDKDF (reference sequence). Trimming cost V 6 bases and J 0 bases, with 10 bases left between them.

V gene TRBV7-8 combines with J gene TRBJ2-4, with TRBD1 as a possible D gene (7 bases). The CDR3 sequence is 17 residues long. Trimming removed 3 bases from V and 1 base from J, with 16 bases in between. The germline gives CDR1 SGHVS, CDR2 FQNEAQ. The CDR3, as DNA: TGTGCCAGCAGCTTTTCCCCCAGGGGGGCGGCCAAAAACATTCAGTACTTC. Amino acids: CASSFSPRGAAKNIQYF.

The CDR3 region has the DNA TGTGCCAGCAGCCAAGACCAGGGACAGTCCGGTGAGCAGTTCTTC. Protein: CASSQDQGQSGEQFF. The V call is TRBV4-2, the J call TRBJ2-1, with 7 positions matching TRBD1. The CDR3 contains 15 residues. Germline values: CDR1 LGHNA, CDR2 YNFKEQ. The trim removed 0 bases at V and 9 bases at J, leaving 8 bases unmatched.

About this clone itself: Other DNA sequences within the sample encode an identical CDR3. This chain connects TRBV20-1 to TRBJ2-3; D is ambiguous. This CDR3 is built from 11 residues. Trimming removed 4 bases from V and 3 bases from J, with 5 bases in between. CDR1 and CDR2 from the germline V gene are DFQATT and SNEGSKA (reference sequence). The CDR3 nucleotides read TGCAGTGCTACCTCTACAGATACGCAGTATTTT. It yields the protein CSATSTDTQYF.

This chain links TRBV5-1 with TRBJ1-2; no firm D call. Germline V CDR1 and CDR2: SGHRS, YFSETQ. Trimming removed 2 bases at V and 0 bases at J, with 17 bases between. The CDR3 sequence is 17 residues long. This chain's CDR3 is CASSLSVASQSNYGYTF. The CDR3 nucleotides read TGCGCCAGCAGCTTATCGGTGGCCTCGCAGTCTAACTATGGCTACACCTTC.

The chain carries TRBV4-3 and TRBJ2-1; tentatively, D is TRBD2 (6 bases). Germline CDR1 LGHNA, CDR2 YSLEER. Trimming pared 4 bases from V and 9 bases from J, leaving 13 bases between. CDR3 length: 13 amino acids. The CDR3 region is CASSLTGDREQFF. The CDR3 DNA sequence: TGCGCCAGCAGCCTAACGGGAGATCGTGAGCAGTTCTTC.

The CDR3 sequence is CSVGVGTLGGGEQYF. CDR3 sequence (DNA): TGCAGCGTTGGCGTCGGGACGCTGGGTGGTGGCGAGCAGTACTTC. The rearrangement joins TRBV29-1 to TRBJ2-7; D may correspond to TRBD1 or TRBD2 (5 bases each). Germline CDR1 SQVTM, CDR2 ANQGSEA. There are 15 residues in the CDR3. Trimming left V 4 bases short and J 6 bases short, with 22 bases between.